This entry lists 22 T cell receptor beta chains sequenced from one sample in a study of Graves' ophthalmopathy and Graves' hyperthyroidism. RNA transcripts yielded amplified TCR beta CDR3 regions. RT-PCR was first run with HTBI primers, then multiplex PCR in a second round. Via MiXCR, TCRdb re-called the multiplex PCR reads, giving one row per CDR3 protein. The profile shows about 210,000 distinct CDR3 sequences, under 30% of them singletons. Sequences were obtained from peripheral blood. The receptors were sampled from a man between 45 and 60 years old with Graves' ophthalmopathy.

This clonotype was detected many times. The chain employs TRBV11-1 and TRBJ2-4, with no clear D. Trimming left V 1 base short and J 6 bases short, with 4 bases between. The CDR3 is 12 amino acids. CDR1 and CDR2 (germline): SGHAT, FQDESV (reference sequence). CDR3 in DNA: TGTGCCAGCAGCTTAGTGGGAAACATTCAGTACTTC. This translates into CASSLVGNIQYF. The variable domain in full, with the rest retrieved from reference TRBV11-1 and TRBJ2-4, is EAEVAQSPRYKITEKSQAVAFWCDPISGHATLYWYRQILGQGPELLVQFQDESVVDDSQLPKDRFSAERLKGVDSTLKIQPAELGDSAMYLCASSLVGNIQYFGAGTRLSVL.

This clonotype was observed many times. The chain recombines TRBV28 with TRBJ1-1; TRBD1 is a possible D gene (5 bases). There are 14 residues in the CDR3. The ends were cut back, 3 bases at V and 3 bases at J, with 11 bases in the middle. Germline lookup yields CDR1 MDHEN and CDR2 SYDVKM. This CDR3 reads CASSLRGFDTEAFF. CDR3 coding DNA: TGTGCCAGCAGTTTGAGGGGATTCGACACTGAAGCTTTCTTT.

The chain has TRBV10-3 and TRBJ1-1; D not certain. The CDR3 contains 13 residues. Trimming stripped 4 bases from V and 1 base from J, with 7 bases between. Per the germline V gene, CDR1 is ENHRY and CDR2 is SYGVKD. CDR3 sequence: CAISASENTEAFF. CDR3 coding DNA: TGTGCCATCAGTGCCAGCGAGAACACTGAAGCTTTCTTT.

V and J are TRBV2 and TRBJ2-1; D may be TRBD2 (6 bases). CDR3 length equals 13 residues. Trimming removed 6 bases from V and 7 bases from J, with 13 bases in between. The germline V gene has CDR1 SNHLY and CDR2 FYNNEI. CDR3 region: CASRPTSLNEQFF. The CDR3, as DNA: TGTGCCAGCAGGCCGACTAGTTTGAATGAGCAGTTCTTC. The whole variable domain, remainder taken from reference TRBV2 and TRBJ2-1, is EPEVTQTPSHQVTQMGQEVILRCVPISNHLYFYWYRQILGQKVEFLVSFYNNEISEKSEIFDDQFSVERPDGSNFTLKIRSTKLEDSAMYFCASRPTSLNEQFFGPGTRLTVL.

CDR3 bases: TGTGCCATCCCTGAACTGTTCTCTGGGGCCAACGTCCTGACTTTC. It codes for CAIPELFSGANVLTF. This sequence joins TRBV10-3 and TRBJ2-6, with D uncertain. This CDR3 comprises 15 residues. The germline gives CDR1 ENHRY, CDR2 SYGVKD. The V gene lost 8 bases and the J gene lost 0 bases, with 11 bases spanning the gap.

This clonotype was detected ten times or more. V is TRBV10-3 and J is TRBJ1-2; D unclear. Trimming cost V 0 bases and J 0 bases, with 8 bases left between them. Germline V CDR1 and CDR2: ENHRY, SYGVKD. The CDR3 loop spans 15 amino acids. In DNA form, the CDR3 reads TGTGCCATCAGTGAGTCGTCCGGCCCTAACTATGGCTACACCTTC. It yields the protein CAISESSGPNYGYTF.

This clonotype occurred many times. The chain employs TRBV28 and TRBJ1-5; D perhaps matches TRBD1 (5 bases). CDR3 length equals 16 residues. Germline-derived CDR1 and CDR2 are MDHEN and SYDVKM. V dropped 6 bases and J dropped 4 bases, with 19 bases sitting between them. CDR3 region: CASSPSRQGKNQPQHF. CDR3 DNA sequence: TGTGCCAGCAGCCCCTCGAGGCAGGGAAAAAATCAGCCCCAGCATTTT.

This clonotype appeared many times. The rearrangement joins TRBV28 to TRBJ2-5, with 11 bases aligning to TRBD1. The length of the CDR3 is 17 residues. Germline V lookup: CDR1 MDHEN, CDR2 SYDVKM. V dropped 2 bases and J dropped 3; count of bases not matched to a gene: 8. The CDR3 DNA reads as TGTGCCAGCAGTTTAGCTCGGACAGGGGGCTGGAAAGAGACCCAGTACTTC. It yields the protein CASSLARTGGWKETQYF.

This clonotype was seen repeatedly, ten times or more. The chain is built from TRBV6-5 and TRBJ1-5; unclear D gene. V was shortened by 9 bases and J by 0 bases, with 15 bases between the two germline ends. CDR1 and CDR2 (germline): MNHEY, SVGAGI. The CDR3 runs to 15 residues. CDR3 loop: CASSRDGYSNQPQHF. CDR3 DNA: TGTGCCAGTTCACGTGACGGCTATAGCAATCAGCCCCAGCATTTT.

V usage is TRBV12-3 or TRBV12-4 and J usage is TRBJ1-1, with D hard to call. There are 13 residues in the CDR3. V was trimmed by 3 bases and J by 5 bases, leaving 10 bases between them. The CDR3 bases are TGTGCCAGCAGTTTCGGAAGCCGGACTGAAGCTTTCTTT. Protein sequence: CASSFGSRTEAFF.

This clonotype has ten or more counts. This rearrangement joins TRBV6-1 to TRBJ2-7, with D unresolved. Germline-derived CDR1 and CDR2 are MNHNS and SASEGT. V lost 3 bases to trimming and J lost 5 bases, with 11 bases between them. The CDR3 runs to 13 residues. The CDR3 DNA reads as TGTGCCAGCAGTGAGGCCCTACCTCACGAGCAGTACTTC. Translated: CASSEALPHEQYF.

The sample holds many counts of this clonotype. The rearrangement uses TRBV5-1 and TRBJ1-1; TRBD1 aligns across 7 bases. Germline values: CDR1 SGHRS, CDR2 YFSETQ. The CDR3 totals 13 residues. Losses at the gene ends were 3 bases for V and 8 bases for J; bases not matched to a gene: 7. CDR3 in DNA: TGCGCCAGCAGCTGGGACAGCGAACTCGAAGCTTTCTTT. Residues: CASSWDSELEAFF.

Ten or more counts support this clonotype. This rearrangement joins TRBV27 to TRBJ1-6; D is uncertain. With 5 bases removed from V and 10 bases from J, the gap between germline ends came to 18 bases. The germline V gene encodes CDR1 MNHEY and CDR2 SMNVEV (reference sequence). This CDR3 contains 15 residues. The CDR3 loop is CASSPEYHLLSPLHF. CDR3 nucleotides: TGTGCCAGCAGTCCTGAATACCACTTGCTCTCACCCCTCCACTTT.

The sample holds many counts of this clonotype. The V gene is TRBV3-1, the J gene TRBJ1-3; D may be TRBD1 (5 bases). Germline-derived CDR1 and CDR2 are LGHDT and YNNKEL (reference sequence). V gave up 5 bases and J gave up 0 bases, with 14 bases separating them. The CDR3 consists of 16 residues. CDR3 amino acids: CASSDRQLLSGNTIYF. CDR3 nucleotides: TGTGCCAGCAGCGATCGACAGCTACTCTCTGGAAACACCATATATTTT.

The chain recombines TRBV28 with TRBJ1-2; unclear D gene. The germline CDR1 and CDR2 sequences are MDHEN and SYDVKM. The CDR3 spans 12 residues. The V and J ends lost 2 bases and 8 bases respectively, with 9 bases between them. DNA for the CDR3: TGTGCCAGCAGTTTAAGGCAGAAGGGCTACACCTTC. Protein product: CASSLRQKGYTF.

The chain is built from TRBV15 and TRBJ1-1; no firm D call. Germline CDR1 LNHNV, CDR2 YYDKDF (reference sequence). This CDR3 has 17 amino acids. Trimming pared 5 bases from V and 0 bases from J, leaving 19 bases between. CDR3 DNA sequence: TGTGCCACCAGCCCCAACCGTGGAAGACCGATGAACACTGAAGCTTTCTTT. It yields the protein CATSPNRGRPMNTEAFF.

This clonotype occurred many times. This chain connects TRBV24-1 to TRBJ2-7, with 9 bases that match TRBD1. Germline lookup yields CDR1 KGHDR and CDR2 SFDVKD. This CDR3 region has 13 residues. Trimming cost V 2 bases and J 7 bases; bases outside gene matches: 2. CDR3 region: CATSDYRGLEQYF. CDR3 DNA sequence: TGTGCCACCAGTGATTACAGGGGGCTTGAGCAGTACTTC.

This clonotype was seen ten or more times. The chain's CDR3 is CASSSRFRDGELFF. For the CDR3, the DNA is TGTGCCAGCAGCTCCAGATTTCGCGACGGGGAGCTGTTTTTT. The chain couples TRBV5-5 to TRBJ2-2; D unclear. Germline V gene data show CDR1 as SGHKS and CDR2 as YYEKEE (reference sequence). The CDR3 loop spans 14 amino acids. V was cut by 3 bases and J by 7 bases, with 13 bases left in between.

There are many counts of this clonotype. The rearrangement uses TRBV29-1 and TRBJ2-5, with TRBD1 matching 8 bases. Germline CDR1 is SQVTM and CDR2 is ANQGSEA. This CDR3 is built from 13 residues. Trimming cost V 7 bases and J 0 bases; bases outside gene matches: 4. CDR3 bases: TGCAGCGGCACGGGACAGGACCAAGAGACCCAGTACTTC. It yields the protein CSGTGQDQETQYF.

At least ten counts were recorded for this clonotype. The chain recombines TRBV27 with TRBJ2-7; D remains ambiguous. V was shortened by 8 bases and J by 0 bases, with 17 bases between the two germline ends. The germline gives CDR1 MNHEY, CDR2 SMNVEV (reference sequence). This CDR3 contains 15 residues. The CDR3 DNA reads as TGTGCCAGCGCATACACAGTTTCCCCCTCCTACGAGCAGTACTTC. Protein product: CASAYTVSPSYEQYF.

This chain uses TRBV6-2 or TRBV6-3 with TRBJ1-2; D remains ambiguous. Germline CDR1 and CDR2: MNHEY and SVGEGT. CDR3 length equals 14 residues. V lost 1 base and J 2 bases, leaving 8 bases between the germline ends. CDR3 in amino acids: CASSYWTANYGYTF. DNA of the CDR3: TGTGCCAGCAGTTACTGGACGGCAAACTATGGCTACACCTTC.

This clonotype was detected a few times. This rearrangement joins TRBV12-3 or TRBV12-4 to TRBJ1-1, with D possibly TRBD1 on 6 matching bases. The CDR3 runs to 13 residues. With 5 bases removed from V and 6 bases from J, the gap between germline ends came to 13 bases. This CDR3 reads CASSTFRGAEAFF. The CDR3 DNA follows: TGTGCCAGCAGTACCTTCAGGGGTGCTGAAGCTTTCTTT.